This TCR beta chain was retrieved from a study of T cell responses to AZD1222 COVID-19 vaccine. Study-level points and caveats: Just six AZD1222 recipients were seropositive at baseline. In a largely white British group with more females than males, clonal diversity was possibly underestimated. Spike-specific TCR depth and breadth grew after two AZD1222 doses.

A remark on this clone: The antigen remains undetermined.

Generated by immunoSEQ multiplex PCR, the TCRdb table keeps only in-frame clones and is missing some. The sample has more than 100,000 clones; 65% to 90% are singletons. The CDR3 consists of 13 residues. Trimming removed 4 bases from V and 5 bases from J, with 12 bases in between. The germline gives CDR1 SGHRS, CDR2 YFSETQ. Sequenced material: peripheral blood, taken 28 days after the second dose of the MenACWY control vaccine. The sequence was collected from an adult who received the MenACWY meningococcal vaccine as a control. The chain recombines TRBV5-1 with TRBJ1-2; D may be TRBD1 (5 bases). The CDR3 DNA reads TGCGCCAGCAGCGCGGGACGGGGATATGGCTACACCTTC. It codes for CASSAGRGYGYTF.